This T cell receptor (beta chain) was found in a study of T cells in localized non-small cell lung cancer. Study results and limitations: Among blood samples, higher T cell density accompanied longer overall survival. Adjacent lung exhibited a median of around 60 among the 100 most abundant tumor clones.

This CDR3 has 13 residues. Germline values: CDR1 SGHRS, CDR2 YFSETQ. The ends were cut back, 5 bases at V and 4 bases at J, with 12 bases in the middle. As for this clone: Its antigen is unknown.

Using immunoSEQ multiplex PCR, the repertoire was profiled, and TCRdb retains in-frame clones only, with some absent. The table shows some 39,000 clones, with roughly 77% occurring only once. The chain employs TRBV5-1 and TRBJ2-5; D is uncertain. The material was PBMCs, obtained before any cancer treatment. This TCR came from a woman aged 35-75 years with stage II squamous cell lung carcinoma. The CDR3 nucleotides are TGCGCCAGCAGTCAAAGCCCCACAGAGACCCAGTACTTC. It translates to CASSQSPTETQYF.